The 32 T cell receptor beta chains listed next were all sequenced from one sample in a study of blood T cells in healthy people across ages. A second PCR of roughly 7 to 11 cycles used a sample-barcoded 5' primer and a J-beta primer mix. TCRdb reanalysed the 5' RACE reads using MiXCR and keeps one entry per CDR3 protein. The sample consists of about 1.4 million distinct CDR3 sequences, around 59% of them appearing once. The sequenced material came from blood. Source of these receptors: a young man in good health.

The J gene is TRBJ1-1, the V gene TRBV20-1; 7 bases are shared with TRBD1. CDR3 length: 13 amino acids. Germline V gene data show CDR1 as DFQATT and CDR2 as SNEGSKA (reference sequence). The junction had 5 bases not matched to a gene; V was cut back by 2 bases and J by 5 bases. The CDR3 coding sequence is TGCAGTGCTAGACGACAGGGACGAACTGAAGCTTTCTTT. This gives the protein CSARRQGRTEAFF.

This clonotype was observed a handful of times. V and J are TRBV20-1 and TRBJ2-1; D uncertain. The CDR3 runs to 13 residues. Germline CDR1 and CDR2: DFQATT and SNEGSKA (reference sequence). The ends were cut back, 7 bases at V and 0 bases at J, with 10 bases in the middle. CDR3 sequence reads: CSGQLSSYNEQFF. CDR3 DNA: TGCAGTGGTCAGTTGAGCTCCTACAATGAGCAGTTCTTC.

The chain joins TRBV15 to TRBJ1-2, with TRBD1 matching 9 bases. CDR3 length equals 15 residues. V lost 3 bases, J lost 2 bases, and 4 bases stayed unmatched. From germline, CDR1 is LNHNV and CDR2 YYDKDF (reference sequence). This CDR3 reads CATSRGGQGNYGYTF. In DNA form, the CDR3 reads TGTGCCACCAGCAGGGGCGGACAGGGGAACTATGGCTACACCTTC.

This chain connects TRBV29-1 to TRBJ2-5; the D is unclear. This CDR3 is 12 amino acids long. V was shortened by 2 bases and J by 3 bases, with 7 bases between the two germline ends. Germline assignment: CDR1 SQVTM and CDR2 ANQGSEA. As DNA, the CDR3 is TGCAGCGTTGAATCCAGTGAAGAGACCCAGTACTTC. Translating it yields CSVESSEETQYF.

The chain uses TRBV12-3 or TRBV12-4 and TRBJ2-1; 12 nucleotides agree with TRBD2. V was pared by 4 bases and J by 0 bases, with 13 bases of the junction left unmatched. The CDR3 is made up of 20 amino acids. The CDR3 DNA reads TGTGCCAGCAGTTCCCCGTTTCTAGCGGGGGGGCCGAGCTCCTACAATGAGCAGTTCTTC. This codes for CASSSPFLAGGPSSYNEQFF.

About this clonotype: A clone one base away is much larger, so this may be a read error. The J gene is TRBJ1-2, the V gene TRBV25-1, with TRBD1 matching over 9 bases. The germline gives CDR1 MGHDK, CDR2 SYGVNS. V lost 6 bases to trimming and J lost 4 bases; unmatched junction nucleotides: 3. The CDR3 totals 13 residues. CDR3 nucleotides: TGTGCCAGCAGGGAGACAGGGGGCTATGGCTACACCTTC. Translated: CASRETGGYGYTF.

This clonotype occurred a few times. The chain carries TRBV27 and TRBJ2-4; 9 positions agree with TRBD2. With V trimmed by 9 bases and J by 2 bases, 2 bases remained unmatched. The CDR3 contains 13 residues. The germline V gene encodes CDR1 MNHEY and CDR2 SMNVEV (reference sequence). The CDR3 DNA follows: TGTGCCAGTAGCGGGAGTTCCAAAAACATTCAGTACTTC. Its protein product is CASSGSSKNIQYF.

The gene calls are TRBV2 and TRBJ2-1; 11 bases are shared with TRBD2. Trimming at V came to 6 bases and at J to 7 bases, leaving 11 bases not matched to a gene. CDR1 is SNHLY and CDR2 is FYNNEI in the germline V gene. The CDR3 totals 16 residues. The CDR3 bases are TGTGCCAGCAGGGCGTCTCTAGCGGGAGGAAAAAATGAGCAGTTCTTC. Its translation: CASRASLAGGKNEQFF.

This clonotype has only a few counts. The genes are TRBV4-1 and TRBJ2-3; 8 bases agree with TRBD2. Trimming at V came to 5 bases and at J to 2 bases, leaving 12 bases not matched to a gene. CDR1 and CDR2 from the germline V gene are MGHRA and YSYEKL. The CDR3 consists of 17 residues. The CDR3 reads CASSRPGLAGPTDTQYF. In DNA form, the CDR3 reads TGCGCCAGCAGCAGGCCCGGGTTAGCGGGGCCCACAGATACGCAGTATTTT.

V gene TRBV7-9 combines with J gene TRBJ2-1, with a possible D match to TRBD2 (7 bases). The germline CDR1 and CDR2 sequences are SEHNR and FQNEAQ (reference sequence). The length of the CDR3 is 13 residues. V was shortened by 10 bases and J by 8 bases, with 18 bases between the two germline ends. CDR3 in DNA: TGTGCCACCCGCCCAGGGGCGGGGGATGAGCAGTTCTTC. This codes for CATRPGAGDEQFF.

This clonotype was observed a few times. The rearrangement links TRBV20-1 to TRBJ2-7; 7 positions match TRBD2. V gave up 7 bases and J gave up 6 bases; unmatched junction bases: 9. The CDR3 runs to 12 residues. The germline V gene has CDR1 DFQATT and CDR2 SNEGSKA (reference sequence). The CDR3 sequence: CSGGGDFREQYF. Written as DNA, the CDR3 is TGCAGTGGGGGGGGGGATTTTCGCGAGCAGTACTTC.

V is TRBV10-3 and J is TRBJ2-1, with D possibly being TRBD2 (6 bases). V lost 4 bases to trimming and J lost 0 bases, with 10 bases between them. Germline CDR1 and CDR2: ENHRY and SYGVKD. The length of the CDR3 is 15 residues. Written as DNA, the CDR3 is TGTGCCATCAGTGTTGCCGGGAGCTCCTACAATGAGCAGTTCTTC. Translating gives CAISVAGSSYNEQFF.

This CDR3 reads CSASSGQGNSPLHF. The CDR3, as DNA: TGCAGTGCTAGTTCCGGACAGGGAAATTCACCCCTCCACTTT. The gene calls are TRBV20-1 and TRBJ1-6; 8 nucleotides agree with TRBD1. V dropped 3 bases and J dropped 7; count of bases not matched to a gene: 5. There are 14 residues in the CDR3. Looked up from germline, CDR1 is DFQATT and CDR2 is SNEGSKA (reference sequence).

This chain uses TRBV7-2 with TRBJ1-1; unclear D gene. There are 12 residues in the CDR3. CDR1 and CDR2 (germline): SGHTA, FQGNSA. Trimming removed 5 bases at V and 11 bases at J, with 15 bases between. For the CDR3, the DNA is TGTGCCAGCAGCACTTTAGCCCCGGTTGCTTTCTTT. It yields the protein CASSTLAPVAFF.

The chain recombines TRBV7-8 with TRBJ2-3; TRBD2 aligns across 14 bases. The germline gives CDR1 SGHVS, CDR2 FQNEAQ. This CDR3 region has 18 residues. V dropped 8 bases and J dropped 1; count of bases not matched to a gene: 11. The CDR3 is CASLGGLAGVLGTDTQYF. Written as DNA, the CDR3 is TGTGCCAGCTTAGGGGGACTAGCGGGAGTTTTGGGCACAGATACGCAGTATTTT.

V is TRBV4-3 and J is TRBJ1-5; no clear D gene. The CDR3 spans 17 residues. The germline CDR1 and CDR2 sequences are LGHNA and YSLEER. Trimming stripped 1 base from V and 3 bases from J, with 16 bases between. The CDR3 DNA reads TGCGCCAGCAGCCAAGCCTGGTATGGGATCATCAATCAGCCCCAGCATTTT. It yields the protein CASSQAWYGIINQPQHF.

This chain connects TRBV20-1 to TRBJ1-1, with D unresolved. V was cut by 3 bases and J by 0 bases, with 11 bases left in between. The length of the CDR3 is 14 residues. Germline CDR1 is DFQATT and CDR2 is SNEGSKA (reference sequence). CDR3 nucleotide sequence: TGCAGTGCTAGGCAGTCCCCCATGAACACTGAAGCTTTCTTT. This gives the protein CSARQSPMNTEAFF.

CDR3 sequence reads: CASSLQWNSYEQYF. The DNA of the CDR3 is TGTGCCAGCAGTTTACAGTGGAACAGCTACGAGCAGTACTTC. This sequence joins TRBV27 and TRBJ2-4; D is uncertain. The J call is doubtful: the DNA matches TRBJ2-7 better. Germline V gives CDR1 MNHEY, CDR2 SMNVEV (reference sequence). The CDR3 extends over 14 amino acids.

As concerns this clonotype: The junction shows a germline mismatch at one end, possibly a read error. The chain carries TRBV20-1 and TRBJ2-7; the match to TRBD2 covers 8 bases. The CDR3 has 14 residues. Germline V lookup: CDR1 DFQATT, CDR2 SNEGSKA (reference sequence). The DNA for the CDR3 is TGCTGTGCTAGCCCGGGACTAGACGAATACGAGCAGTACTTC. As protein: CCASPGLDEYEQYF.

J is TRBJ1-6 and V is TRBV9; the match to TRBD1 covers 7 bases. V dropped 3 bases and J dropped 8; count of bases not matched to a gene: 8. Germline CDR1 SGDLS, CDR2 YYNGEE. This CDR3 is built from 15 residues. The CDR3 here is CASSGNRQGYSPLHF. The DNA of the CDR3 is TGTGCCAGCAGCGGTAATCGACAGGGTTATTCACCCCTCCACTTT.

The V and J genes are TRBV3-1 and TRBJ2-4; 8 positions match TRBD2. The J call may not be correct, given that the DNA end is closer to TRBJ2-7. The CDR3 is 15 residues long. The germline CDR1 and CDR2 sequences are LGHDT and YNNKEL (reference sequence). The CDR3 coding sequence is TGTGCCAGCAGCCATCTACCGGGACTAGGCTACGAGCAGTACTTC. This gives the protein CASSHLPGLGYEQYF.

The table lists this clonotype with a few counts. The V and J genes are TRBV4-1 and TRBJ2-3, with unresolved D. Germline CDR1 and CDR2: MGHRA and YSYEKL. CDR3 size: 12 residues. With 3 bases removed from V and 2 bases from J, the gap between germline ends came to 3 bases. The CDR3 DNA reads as TGCGCCAGCAGCCATTACACAGATACGCAGTATTTT. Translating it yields CASSHYTDTQYF.

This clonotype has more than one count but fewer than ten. This CDR3 is CSAREAGIYEQYF. The CDR3 nucleotides are TGCAGTGCTAGAGAGGCAGGGATTTACGAGCAGTACTTC. The rearrangement links TRBV20-1 to TRBJ2-7, with a tentative D call TRBD1 (5 bases). The CDR3 runs 13 residues. The V gene lost 0 bases and the J gene lost 4 bases, with 10 bases spanning the gap. Germline V gene data show CDR1 as DFQATT and CDR2 as SNEGSKA (reference sequence).

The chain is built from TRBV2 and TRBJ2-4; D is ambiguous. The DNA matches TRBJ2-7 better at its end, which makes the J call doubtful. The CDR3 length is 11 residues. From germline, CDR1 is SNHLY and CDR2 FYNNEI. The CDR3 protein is CASKTVYEQYF. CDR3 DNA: TGTGCCAGCAAAACGGTCTACGAGCAGTACTTC.

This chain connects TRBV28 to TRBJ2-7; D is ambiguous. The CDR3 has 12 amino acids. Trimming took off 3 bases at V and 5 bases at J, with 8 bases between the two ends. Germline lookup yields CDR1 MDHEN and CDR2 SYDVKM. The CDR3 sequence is CASSFVADEQYF. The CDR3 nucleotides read TGTGCCAGCAGTTTTGTGGCCGACGAGCAGTACTTC. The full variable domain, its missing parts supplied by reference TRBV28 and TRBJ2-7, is DVKVTQSSRYLVKRTGEKVFLECVQDMDHENMFWYRQDPGLGLRLIYFSYDVKMKEKGDIPEGYSVSREKKERFSLILESASTNQTSMYLCASSFVADEQYFGPGTRLTVT.

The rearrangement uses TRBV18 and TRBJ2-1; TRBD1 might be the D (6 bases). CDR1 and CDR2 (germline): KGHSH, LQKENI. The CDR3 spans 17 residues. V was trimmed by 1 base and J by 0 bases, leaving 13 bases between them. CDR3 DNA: TGTGCCAGCTCACCACGGGGGCTACCCAGCTCCTACAATGAGCAGTTCTTC. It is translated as CASSPRGLPSSYNEQFF.

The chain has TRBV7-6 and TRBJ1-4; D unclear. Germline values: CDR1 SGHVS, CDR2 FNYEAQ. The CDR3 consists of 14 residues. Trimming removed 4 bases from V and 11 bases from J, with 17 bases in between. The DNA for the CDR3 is TGTGCCAGCAGCTCACCGGGGAAAAGTGAGAAACTGTTTTTT. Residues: CASSSPGKSEKLFF.

The CDR3 loop is CAISEGTSAGVNHEQYF. CDR3 in DNA: TGTGCCATCAGTGAGGGTACGTCGGCGGGAGTTAACCACGAGCAGTACTTC. The J gene is TRBJ2-7, the V gene TRBV10-3, with 7 bases identical to TRBD2. V trimming: 2 bases; J trimming: 5 bases; junction bases outside the gene matches: 15. CDR3 length: 17 residues. CDR1 and CDR2 (germline): ENHRY, SYGVKD.

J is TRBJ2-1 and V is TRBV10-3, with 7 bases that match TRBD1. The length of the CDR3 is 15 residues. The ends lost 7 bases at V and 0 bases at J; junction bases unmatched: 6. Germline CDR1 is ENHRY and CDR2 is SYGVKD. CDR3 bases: TGTGCCATCACCAAGGACAGGAGCTCCTACAATGAGCAGTTCTTC. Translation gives CAITKDRSSYNEQFF.

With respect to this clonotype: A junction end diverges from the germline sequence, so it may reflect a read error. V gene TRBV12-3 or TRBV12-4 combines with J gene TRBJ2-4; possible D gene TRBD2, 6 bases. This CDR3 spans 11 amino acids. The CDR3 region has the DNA TGTACCAGCAGGGACTTGGGGGAGCAGTACTTC. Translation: CTSRDLGEQYF.

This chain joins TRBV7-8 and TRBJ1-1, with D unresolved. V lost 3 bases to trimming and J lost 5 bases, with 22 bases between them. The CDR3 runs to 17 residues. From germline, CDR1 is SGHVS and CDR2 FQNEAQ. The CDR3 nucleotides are TGTGCCAGCAGCTTTGAGGGTGCCTACAACCAGCGTACTGAAGCTTTCTTT. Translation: CASSFEGAYNQRTEAFF.

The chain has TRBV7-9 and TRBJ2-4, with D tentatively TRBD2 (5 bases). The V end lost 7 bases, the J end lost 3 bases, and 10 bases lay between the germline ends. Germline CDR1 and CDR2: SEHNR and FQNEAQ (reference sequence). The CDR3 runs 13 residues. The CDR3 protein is CASTLAVKNIQYF. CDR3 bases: TGTGCCAGCACTCTAGCTGTCAAAAACATTCAGTACTTC. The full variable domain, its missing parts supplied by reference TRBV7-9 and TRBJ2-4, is DTGVSQNPRHKITKRGQNVTFRCDPISEHNRLYWYRQTLGQGPEFLTYFQNEAQLEKSRLLSDRFSAERPKGSFSTLEIQRTEQGDSAMYLCASTLAVKNIQYFGAGTRLSVL.